The 25 T cell receptor beta chains below come from one sample, sequenced in a study of blood T cell repertoires in COVID-19. Data came from immunoSEQ multiplex PCR; TCRdb stores just in-frame clones and leaves some out. The table includes about 200,000 clones, 85% to 90% detected once. Sequencing was performed on peripheral blood. These receptors originate from an elderly man with acute or convalescent COVID-19.

This chain uses TRBV5-4 with TRBJ2-1, with 11 nucleotides matching TRBD2. Germline CDR1 SGHNT, CDR2 YYREEE (reference sequence). CDR3 length: 17 residues. The J segment lost 3 bases and the V segment lost 4 bases, leaving 9 bases of the junction unmatched. The CDR3 is CASSPNPLAGGYNEQFF. In DNA form, the CDR3 reads TGTGCCAGCAGCCCTAACCCTCTAGCGGGAGGCTACAATGAGCAGTTCTTC.

The gene calls are TRBV27 and TRBJ2-6; TRBD2 might be the D (5 bases). Trimming removed 7 bases at V and 2 bases at J, with 12 bases between. CDR1 and CDR2 from the germline V gene are MNHEY and SMNVEV (reference sequence). CDR3 length: 15 amino acids. CDR3 sequence (DNA): TGTGCCAGCACCACCCCGGGAACTGGGGCCAACGTCCTGACTTTC. Amino acids: CASTTPGTGANVLTF.

This chain links TRBV6-2 or TRBV6-3 with TRBJ1-1; TRBD1 aligns across 7 bases. Per germline, CDR1 MNHEY and CDR2 SVGEGT. This CDR3 region has 16 residues. V dropped 2 bases and J dropped 4; count of bases not matched to a gene: 10. The CDR3 region has the DNA TGTGCCAGCAGTTACCCAGCGGGAGGGGGCGTCACTGAAGCTTTCTTT. Amino acids: CASSYPAGGGVTEAFF.

This sequence joins TRBV24-1 and TRBJ2-3; maybe TRBD2 (6 bases). This CDR3 region has 15 residues. Trimming removed 4 bases at V and 0 bases at J, with 10 bases between. Germline V lookup: CDR1 KGHDR, CDR2 SFDVKD. This CDR3 is CATSEGGLSTDTQYF. The CDR3 DNA reads TGTGCCACCAGTGAGGGGGGTCTAAGCACAGATACGCAGTATTTT.

The chain has TRBV28 and TRBJ2-2, with D maybe TRBD2 (5 bases). Trimming pared 3 bases from V and 5 bases from J, leaving 7 bases between. The CDR3 extends over 13 amino acids. The germline V gene has CDR1 MDHEN and CDR2 SYDVKM. The chain's CDR3 is CASSFQRTGELFF. CDR3 sequence (DNA): TGTGCCAGCAGTTTCCAGCGGACCGGGGAGCTGTTTTTT.

V and J are TRBV4-3 and TRBJ1-2, with TRBD1 identical over 10 bases. Germline assignment: CDR1 LGHNA and CDR2 YSLEER. The V segment lost 6 bases and the J segment 2 bases; nucleotides outside the gene matches: 3. This CDR3 has 14 residues. Here the CDR3 DNA reads TGCGCCAGCAGGCGGGACAGGGGAAACTATGGCTACACCTTC. Protein sequence: CASRRDRGNYGYTF.

The chain carries TRBV2 and TRBJ1-4; D remains ambiguous. This CDR3 comprises 12 residues. CDR1 is SNHLY, CDR2 FYNNEI, per germline. The V end lost 7 bases, the J end lost 7 bases, and 10 bases lay between the germline ends. The CDR3 is CASTRVTEKLFF. The CDR3 DNA reads as TGTGCCAGCACTCGGGTAACTGAAAAACTGTTTTTT.

The chain is built from TRBV19 and TRBJ2-5, with 9 bases aligning to TRBD1. With 4 bases clipped from V and 2 bases from J, the junction kept 5 bases outside the gene matches. Germline V gene lookup returns CDR1 LNHDA and CDR2 SQIVND (reference sequence). CDR3 length equals 15 residues. CDR3 DNA: TGTGCCAGTAGTACCGTGACAGGGGGTCAAGAGACCCAGTACTTC. Its protein product is CASSTVTGGQETQYF.

The chain couples TRBV2 to TRBJ1-2; D is unclear. Germline loops: CDR1 SNHLY, CDR2 FYNNEI. The CDR3 has 12 residues. Deletions cut 6 bases from V and 3 bases from J, with 8 bases between. The CDR3 DNA reads TGTGCCAGCAGAACAGACGACTATGGCTACACCTTC. The encoded protein is CASRTDDYGYTF.

V and J are TRBV2 and TRBJ2-7; D might be TRBD1 (5 bases). Trimming left V 4 bases short and J 2 bases short, with 12 bases between. The V gene's germline CDR1 is SNHLY and CDR2 FYNNEI. The CDR3 length is 14 residues. The CDR3, as DNA: TGTGCCAGCAGTGCCCCCGACAGAGCCTACGAGCAGTACGTC. It codes for CASSAPDRAYEQYV.

The V gene is TRBV11-2, the J gene TRBJ2-5; a possible D gene is TRBD1 (6 bases). Deletions cut 4 bases from V and 3 bases from J, with 9 bases between. The CDR3 is made up of 13 amino acids. In germline, CDR1 is SGHAT, CDR2 FQNNGV. The chain's CDR3 is CASSWGQEETQYF. Written as DNA, the CDR3 is TGTGCCAGCAGCTGGGGACAAGAAGAGACCCAGTACTTC.

This rearrangement joins TRBV9 to TRBJ1-1; 8 bases map to TRBD1. Germline V gives CDR1 SGDLS, CDR2 YYNGEE. Trimming at V came to 2 bases and at J to 4 bases, leaving 10 bases not matched to a gene. CDR3 length equals 16 residues. The CDR3 loop is CASSVTPGGDPTEAFF. In DNA form, the CDR3 reads TGTGCCAGCAGCGTGACCCCAGGGGGCGATCCCACTGAAGCTTTCTTT.

The rearrangement uses TRBV10-3 and TRBJ2-5, with 10 bases matching TRBD2. The CDR3 has 15 residues. CDR1 and CDR2 (germline): ENHRY, SYGVKD. V was pared by 5 bases and J by 5 bases, with 8 bases of the junction left unmatched. The CDR3 spells CAISSSGSLGETQYF. CDR3 DNA: TGTGCCATCAGTTCTAGCGGGAGTTTGGGGGAGACCCAGTACTTC.

The chain links TRBV12-3 or TRBV12-4 to TRBJ2-1, with D maybe TRBD1 (5 bases). V lost 5 bases to trimming and J lost 10 bases, with 12 bases between them. This CDR3 has 12 residues. In nucleotides, the CDR3 is TGTGCCAGCAGTACCTTGGCAGGGGAGCAGTTCTTC. Protein product: CASSTLAGEQFF.

The chain couples TRBV9 to TRBJ2-4; tentatively, D is TRBD2 (6 bases). Trimming cost V 1 base and J 1 base, with 9 bases left between them. The CDR3 spans 15 residues. CDR1 SGDLS and CDR2 YYNGEE come from the germline V gene. The CDR3 reads CASSVWGEAKNIQYF. Here the CDR3 DNA reads TGTGCCAGCAGCGTATGGGGGGAGGCCAAAAACATTCAGTACTTC. The entire variable domain, with the rest obtained from reference TRBV9 and TRBJ2-4, is as follows: DSGVTQTPKHLITATGQRVTLRCSPRSGDLSVYWYQQSLDQGLQFLIQYYNGEERAKGNILERFSAQQFPDLHSELNLSSLELGDSALYFCASSVWGEAKNIQYFGAGTRLSVL.

This clone has just one count. CDR3 sequence reads: CATSRRQGWTGNTIYF. DNA of the CDR3: TGTGCCACCAGCAGGAGACAGGGTTGGACTGGAAACACCATATATTTT. The genes are TRBV15 and TRBJ1-3, with TRBD1 matching over 7 bases. The CDR3 totals 16 residues. V lost 3 bases, J lost 2 bases, and 7 bases stayed unmatched. The germline gives CDR1 LNHNV, CDR2 YYDKDF (reference sequence).

The chain combines TRBV11-2 with TRBJ1-1, with D perhaps TRBD1 (6 bases). The V and J ends lost 4 bases and 4 bases respectively, with 19 bases between them. Germline-derived CDR1 and CDR2 are SGHAT and FQNNGV. This CDR3 region has 16 residues. The CDR3 spells CASSSVGGGTGTEAFF. Written as DNA, the CDR3 is TGTGCCAGCAGCTCCGTTGGGGGGGGCACGGGCACTGAAGCTTTCTTT.

This rearrangement joins TRBV18 to TRBJ1-5; weak D call: TRBD1 (5 bases). The CDR3 contains 16 residues. V was pared by 1 base and J by 11 bases, with 21 bases between. CDR1 and CDR2 from the germline V gene are KGHSH and LQKENI. Here the CDR3 DNA reads TGTGCCAGCTCACCACGGCGGGGGGATAGGGAATCAGCCCAGCATTTT. Its protein is CASSPRRGDRESAQHF.

In this sample, this clone turned up a few times. The CDR3 DNA sequence: TGTGCCAGCAGCTTACAGGGGTATGGCTACACCTTC. Translated, it gives CASSLQGYGYTF. The chain has TRBV11-2 and TRBJ1-2; D is perhaps TRBD1 (6 bases). There are 12 residues in the CDR3. Looked up from germline, CDR1 is SGHAT and CDR2 is FQNNGV. The ends were cut back, 2 bases at V and 5 bases at J, with 6 bases in the middle.

The rearrangement links TRBV11-2 to TRBJ2-5; 12 bases fit TRBD2. This CDR3 is 14 amino acids long. Germline V CDR1 and CDR2: SGHAT, FQNNGV. V shed 5 bases and J 5 bases; nucleotides not matched to a gene: 3. In DNA form, the CDR3 reads TGTGCCAGCAGCGTGACTAGCGGGAGTGAGACCCAGTACTTC. Its translation: CASSVTSGSETQYF. The whole variable domain, remainder taken from reference TRBV11-2 and TRBJ2-5, is EAGVAQSPRYKIIEKRQSVAFWCNPISGHATLYWYQQILGQGPKLLIQFQNNGVVDDSQLPKDRFSAERLKGVDSTLKIQPAKLEDSAVYLCASSVTSGSETQYFGPGTRLLVL.

A few counts support this clone. This rearrangement joins TRBV7-2 to TRBJ2-5; 7 bases fit TRBD2. Per germline, CDR1 SGHTA and CDR2 FQGNSA. The CDR3 spans 14 residues. V lost 5 bases to trimming and J lost 1 base; unmatched junction nucleotides: 4. Here the CDR3 DNA reads TGTGCCAGCAGCCCCGGACTAGTCCAAGAGACCCAGTACTTC. It is translated as CASSPGLVQETQYF.

The chain recombines TRBV19 with TRBJ1-1; 7 bases are shared with TRBD1. The ends lost 6 bases at V and 4 bases at J; junction bases unmatched: 8. CDR1 LNHDA and CDR2 SQIVND come from the germline V gene (reference sequence). The CDR3 length is 14 residues. CDR3 in amino acids: CASSETGLSTEAFF. CDR3 coding DNA: TGTGCCAGTAGCGAGACAGGGCTGAGCACTGAAGCTTTCTTT.

The genes are TRBV3-1 (or the pseudogene TRBV3-2) and TRBJ1-6; 9 bases are a match to TRBD1. This CDR3 is 13 amino acids long. V lost 2 bases, J lost 11 bases, and 1 base stayed unmatched. Per germline, CDR1 LGHDT and CDR2 YNNKEL (reference sequence). CDR3: CASSQNRGPPLHF. CDR3 in DNA: TGTGCCAGCAGCCAAAACAGGGGGCCACCCCTCCACTTT.

This clone turned up a few times. The genes are TRBV18 and TRBJ2-2; D possibly corresponds to TRBD1 (5 bases). The CDR3 contains 18 residues. In germline, CDR1 is KGHSH, CDR2 LQKENI. V lost 1 base and J lost 1, with 16 bases in between. The chain's CDR3 is CASSPLYLSTENTGELFF. In nucleotides, the CDR3 is TGTGCCAGCTCACCACTTTATTTATCGACAGAGAACACCGGGGAGCTGTTTTTT.

This clone appeared a single time. The chain couples TRBV7-9 to TRBJ2-5; D unclear. The CDR3 totals 11 residues. Germline V CDR1 and CDR2: SEHNR, FQNEAQ (reference sequence). V was shortened by 5 bases and J by 9 bases, with 10 bases between the two germline ends. The CDR3 nucleotides are TGTGCCAGCAGCCAGCGCGGAGCCCAGTACTTC. Translated: CASSQRGAQYF.